This is a list of T cell receptor beta chains from one sample in a study of cytomegalovirus exposure and HLA in healthy donors. Generated by immunoSEQ multiplex PCR, the TCRdb table keeps only in-frame clones and is missing some. The sample includes over 80,000 clones, 85% of them seen just once. Sequencing used PBMCs. The receptors were sampled from a man between 18 and 29 years old in good health and CMV-seropositive. The CDR3 runs from the conserved cysteine through the conserved F or W. The D gene is left open where the match is weak. Only some rows state a clone size, as once, few, many or a class for expanded clones.

J gene: TRBJ2-3
clone size: .
D gene: TRBD2
V gene: TRBV19
CDR3 protein: CASSPRTSGSSTDTQYF
CDR3 DNA: TGTGCCAGTAGTCCCCGGACTAGCGGCTCTAGCACAGATACGCAGTATTTT

J gene: TRBJ1-1
clone size: .
D gene: TRBD1
V gene: TRBV14
CDR3 protein: CASSQGTGGTEAFF
CDR3 DNA: TGTGCCAGCAGCCAAGGGACAGGGGGCACTGAAGCTTTCTTT

J gene: TRBJ1-5
clone size: .
D gene: .
V gene: TRBV20-1
CDR3 protein: CSASSNQPQHF
CDR3 DNA: TGCAGTGCTAGCTCCAATCAGCCCCAGCATTTT

J gene: TRBJ2-3
clone size: .
D gene: TRBD2
V gene: TRBV6-4
CDR3 protein: CASSSGRATDTQYF
CDR3 DNA: TGTGCCAGCAGTAGCGGGAGGGCCACAGATACGCAGTATTTT

J gene: TRBJ1-1
clone size: .
D gene: TRBD1
V gene: TRBV18
CDR3 protein: CASSPPRQGADTEAFF
CDR3 DNA: TGTGCCAGCTCACCACCCAGACAGGGGGCGGACACTGAAGCTTTCTTT

J gene: TRBJ2-2
clone size: once
D gene: .
V gene: TRBV11-1
CDR3 protein: CASSLSEGGELFF
CDR3 DNA: TGTGCCAGCAGCTTATCAGAGGGTGGGGAGCTGTTTTTT

J gene: TRBJ1-1
clone size: .
D gene: .
V gene: TRBV7-9
CDR3 protein: CASSLMVTEEAFF
CDR3 DNA: TGTGCCAGCAGCTTAATGGTTACGGAGGAAGCTTTCTTT

J gene: TRBJ2-3
clone size: .
D gene: TRBD2
V gene: TRBV10-3
CDR3 protein: CAISDLAGVRTDTQYF
CDR3 DNA: TGTGCCATCAGTGACCTAGCGGGAGTTCGAACAGATACGCAGTATTTT

J gene: TRBJ2-3
clone size: .
D gene: .
V gene: TRBV5-1
CDR3 protein: CASSLPETDTQYF
CDR3 DNA: TGCGCCAGCAGCTTGCCGGAGACAGATACGCAGTATTTT

J gene: TRBJ2-2
clone size: .
D gene: TRBD2
V gene: TRBV7-3
CDR3 protein: CASSSSGSTGELFF
CDR3 DNA: TGTGCCAGCAGTTCTAGCGGGAGCACCGGGGAGCTGTTTTTT

J gene: TRBJ1-4
clone size: once
D gene: .
V gene: TRBV10-1
CDR3 protein: CASSEGQSPEKLFF
CDR3 DNA: TGCGCCAGCAGTGAGGGACAAAGCCCTGAAAAACTGTTTTTT

J gene: TRBJ1-2
clone size: .
D gene: TRBD1
V gene: TRBV29-1
CDR3 protein: CSVEVRGGYDYGYTF
CDR3 DNA: TGCAGCGTTGAAGTAAGAGGGGGCTACGACTATGGCTACACCTTC

J gene: TRBJ2-5
clone size: .
D gene: .
V gene: TRBV7-9
CDR3 protein: CASSLWGGETQYF
CDR3 DNA: TGTGCCAGCAGCCTGTGGGGCGGCGAGACCCAGTACTTC

J gene: TRBJ1-2
clone size: .
D gene: TRBD1
V gene: TRBV7-9
CDR3 protein: CASSFGQGDSHGYTF
CDR3 DNA: TGTGCCAGCAGCTTCGGACAGGGGGATTCGCATGGCTACACCTTC

J gene: TRBJ1-3
clone size: once
D gene: .
V gene: TRBV6-6
CDR3 protein: CASSFKTAPGNTIYF
CDR3 DNA: TGTGCCAGCAGTTTCAAGACAGCCCCTGGAAACACCATATATTTT

J gene: TRBJ1-1
clone size: .
D gene: TRBD1
V gene: TRBV7-2
CDR3 protein: CASSPGGTGGDTEAFF
CDR3 DNA: TGTGCCAGCAGCCCGGGGGGAACAGGGGGGGACACTGAAGCTTTCTTT

J gene: TRBJ1-2
clone size: .
D gene: .
V gene: TRBV19
CDR3 protein: CASRTGDYGYTF
CDR3 DNA: TGTGCCAGTAGGACCGGGGACTATGGCTACACCTTC

J gene: TRBJ2-5
clone size: .
D gene: TRBD2
V gene: TRBV4-1
CDR3 protein: CASSQDGLAGAETQYF
CDR3 DNA: TGCGCCAGCAGCCAAGATGGACTAGCGGGGGCGGAGACCCAGTACTTC

J gene: TRBJ1-2
clone size: .
D gene: TRBD1
V gene: TRBV2
CDR3 protein: CASSDTRGLDYGYTF
CDR3 DNA: TGTGCCAGCAGCGATACAAGGGGGCTTGACTATGGCTACACCTTC

J gene: TRBJ1-5
clone size: .
D gene: TRBD1
V gene: TRBV19
CDR3 protein: CASSTLDRGLRQPQHF
CDR3 DNA: TGTGCCAGTAGTACCCTGGACAGGGGGCTGAGACAGCCCCAGCATTTT

J gene: TRBJ1-5
clone size: .
D gene: .
V gene: TRBV5-1
CDR3 protein: CASSLGAPQPQHF
CDR3 DNA: TGCGCCAGCAGTTTAGGGGCCCCTCAGCCCCAGCATTTT

J gene: TRBJ2-5
clone size: .
D gene: .
V gene: TRBV7-7
CDR3 protein: CASSLGTGRETQYF
CDR3 DNA: TGTGCCAGCAGCTTAGGTACAGGGCGGGAGACCCAGTACTTC

J gene: TRBJ2-6
clone size: .
D gene: .
V gene: TRBV28
CDR3 protein: CASSASNGANVLTF
CDR3 DNA: TGTGCCAGCAGTGCCTCTAATGGGGCCAACGTCCTGACTTTC

J gene: TRBJ1-4
clone size: .
D gene: TRBD1
V gene: TRBV6-5
CDR3 protein: CASSSGTADEKLFF
CDR3 DNA: TGTGCCAGCAGTTCCGGGACAGCAGATGAAAAACTGTTTTTT

J gene: TRBJ1-5
clone size: .
D gene: .
V gene: TRBV6-6
CDR3 protein: CASSTQGLGQPQHF
CDR3 DNA: TGTGCCAGCAGTACTCAGGGCCTGGGTCAGCCCCAGCATTTT

J gene: TRBJ2-3
clone size: .
D gene: TRBD2
V gene: TRBV27
CDR3 protein: CASSTSGPAGDTQYF
CDR3 DNA: TGTGCCAGCAGTACTAGCGGCCCAGCGGGAGATACGCAGTATTTT

J gene: TRBJ2-3
clone size: .
D gene: .
V gene: TRBV7-7
CDR3 protein: CASSLGRGDQSDTQYF
CDR3 DNA: TGTGCCAGCAGCTTAGGCAGGGGGGACCAATCGGATACGCAGTATTTT

J gene: TRBJ2-5
clone size: .
D gene: .
V gene: TRBV2
CDR3 protein: CASSVRETQYF
CDR3 DNA: TGTGCCAGCAGTGTTCGAGAGACCCAGTACTTC

J gene: TRBJ2-7
clone size: .
D gene: TRBD1
V gene: TRBV5-1
CDR3 protein: CASIGDSSYEQYF
CDR3 DNA: TGCGCCAGCATTGGGGACAGCTCCTACGAGCAGTACTTC

J gene: TRBJ2-5
clone size: .
D gene: .
V gene: TRBV12-5
CDR3 protein: CASGLAAAGEETQYF
CDR3 DNA: TGTGCTAGTGGTTTGGCTGCCGCGGGCGAAGAGACCCAGTACTTC

J gene: TRBJ1-2
clone size: few
D gene: TRBD1
V gene: TRBV29-1
CDR3 protein: CSVNRGEGYTF
CDR3 DNA: TGCAGCGTTAACAGGGGGGAAGGCTACACCTTC

J gene: TRBJ2-1
clone size: .
D gene: .
V gene: TRBV2
CDR3 protein: CASTPASNYNEQFF
CDR3 DNA: TGTGCCAGCACCCCGGCTAGCAACTACAATGAGCAGTTCTTC

J gene: TRBJ2-7
clone size: .
D gene: TRBD2
V gene: TRBV7-9
CDR3 protein: CASSQLAGGSYEQYF
CDR3 DNA: TGTGCCAGCAGCCAATTAGCGGGAGGATCCTACGAGCAGTACTTC

J gene: TRBJ1-1
clone size: .
D gene: .
V gene: TRBV12-5
CDR3 protein: CASGFAVQNTEAFF
CDR3 DNA: TGTGCTAGTGGTTTCGCGGTCCAGAACACTGAAGCTTTCTTT

J gene: TRBJ2-3
clone size: .
D gene: .
V gene: TRBV6-5
CDR3 protein: CASSDRWSTDTQYF
CDR3 DNA: TGTGCCAGCAGTGACAGGTGGAGCACAGATACGCAGTATTTT

J gene: TRBJ2-3
clone size: .
D gene: .
V gene: TRBV30
CDR3 protein: CAWSVREADTQYF
CDR3 DNA: TGTGCCTGGAGTGTCAGGGAGGCAGATACGCAGTATTTT